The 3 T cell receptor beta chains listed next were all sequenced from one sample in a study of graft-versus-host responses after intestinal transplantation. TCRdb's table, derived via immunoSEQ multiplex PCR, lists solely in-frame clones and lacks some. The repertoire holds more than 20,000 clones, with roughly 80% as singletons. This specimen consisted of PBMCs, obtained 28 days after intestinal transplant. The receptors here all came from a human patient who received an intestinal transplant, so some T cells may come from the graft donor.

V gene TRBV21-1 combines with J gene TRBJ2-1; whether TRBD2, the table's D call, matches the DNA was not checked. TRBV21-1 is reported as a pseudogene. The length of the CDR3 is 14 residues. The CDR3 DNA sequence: TGTGCCAGCAGCATCTATTCTCTTTACAATGAGCAGTTCTTC. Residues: CASSIYSLYNEQFF.

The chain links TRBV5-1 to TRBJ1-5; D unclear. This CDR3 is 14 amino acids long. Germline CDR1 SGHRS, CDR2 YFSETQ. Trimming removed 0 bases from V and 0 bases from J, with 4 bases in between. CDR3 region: CASSLGFSNQPQHF. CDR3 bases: TGCGCCAGCAGCTTGGGATTTAGCAATCAGCCCCAGCATTTT. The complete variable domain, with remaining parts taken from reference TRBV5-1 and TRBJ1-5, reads KAGVTQTPRYLIKTRGQQVTLSCSPISGHRSVSWYQQTPGQGLQFLFEYFSETQRNKGNFPGRFSGRQFSNSRSEMNVSTLELGDSALYLCASSLGFSNQPQHFGDGTRLSIL.

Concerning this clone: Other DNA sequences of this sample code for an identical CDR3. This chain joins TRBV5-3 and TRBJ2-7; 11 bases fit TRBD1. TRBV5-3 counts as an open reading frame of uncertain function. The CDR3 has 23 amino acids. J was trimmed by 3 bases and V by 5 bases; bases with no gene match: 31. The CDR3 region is CARSESCNGVRDRGSVGLYEQYF. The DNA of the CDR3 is TGTGCCAGAAGTGAATCATGTAATGGGGTGAGGGACAGGGGGAGCGTTGGTCTCTACGAGCAGTACTTC.